This T cell receptor (beta chain) emerged from a study of cytomegalovirus exposure and HLA in healthy donors. Findings and limits, study-wide: High sensitivity and specificity were reportedly achieved when the classifier diagnosed cytomegalovirus status. Earlier findings revealed that most TCR beta V segments proved productive either about 87% or about 30% of the time. According to a later analysis, donors in an Asian-associated ancestry cluster reportedly had fewer N-insertions than the roughly 720-donor mean. Trimming of TCR beta V- and J-genes showed a link, identified in a later analysis, to a missense DCLRE1C variant.

A word on this clone: The antigen is undetermined.

V lost 1 base, J lost 3 bases, and 3 bases stayed unmatched. This CDR3 contains 16 residues. Germline CDR1 SEHNR, CDR2 FQNEAQ (reference sequence). 60 Vbeta and 13 Jbeta primers were used in PCR. The data were produced by immunoSEQ multiplex PCR, yet TCRdb's version contains in-frame clones alone and is incomplete. The sample shows 120,000 or so clones, 75% to 85% of them seen only once. The chain is built from TRBV7-9 and TRBJ1-3; TRBD1 matches at 10 bases. The sequenced material came from PBMCs. The receptor was derived from a man younger than 40 in good health and CMV-seropositive. CDR3 loop: CASSLDGTGVGNTIYF. The CDR3 DNA is TGTGCCAGCAGCTTAGACGGGACAGGGGTTGGAAACACCATATATTTT.